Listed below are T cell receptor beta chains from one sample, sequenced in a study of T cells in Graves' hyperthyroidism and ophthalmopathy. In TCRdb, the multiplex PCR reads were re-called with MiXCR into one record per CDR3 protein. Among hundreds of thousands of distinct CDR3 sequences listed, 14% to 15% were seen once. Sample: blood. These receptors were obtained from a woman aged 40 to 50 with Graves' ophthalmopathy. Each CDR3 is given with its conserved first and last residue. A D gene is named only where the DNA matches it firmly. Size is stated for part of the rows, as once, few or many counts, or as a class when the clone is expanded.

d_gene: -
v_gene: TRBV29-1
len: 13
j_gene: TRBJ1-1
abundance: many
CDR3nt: TGCAGCGTTGAACGTCAGAGGAACACTGAAGCTTTCTTT
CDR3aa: CSVERQRNTEAFF

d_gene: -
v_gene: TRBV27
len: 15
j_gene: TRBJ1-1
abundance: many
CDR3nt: TGTGCCAGCAGTTTATTAAGGAACCTGAACACTGAAGCTTTCTTT
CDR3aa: CASSLLRNLNTEAFF

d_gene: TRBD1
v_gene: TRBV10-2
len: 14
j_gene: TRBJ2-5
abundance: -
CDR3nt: TGCGCCAGGGCCGGGACAGGGGGCTATGAGACCCAGTACTTC
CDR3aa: CARAGTGGYETQYF

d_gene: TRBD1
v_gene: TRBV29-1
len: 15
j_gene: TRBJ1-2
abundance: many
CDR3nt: TGCAGCGTTGTTTCGAGGACAGGGGGCTGGAATGGCTACACCTTC
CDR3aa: CSVVSRTGGWNGYTF

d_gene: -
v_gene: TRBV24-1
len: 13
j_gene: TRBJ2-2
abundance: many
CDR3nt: TGTGCCACCAGTGAACAAAACACCGGGGAGCTGTTTTTT
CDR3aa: CATSEQNTGELFF

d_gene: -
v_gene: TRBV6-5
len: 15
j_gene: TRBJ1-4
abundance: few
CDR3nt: TGTGCCAGCAGTTATAATGGGGGGAGTTTGGAAAAACTGTTTTTT
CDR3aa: CASSYNGGSLEKLFF

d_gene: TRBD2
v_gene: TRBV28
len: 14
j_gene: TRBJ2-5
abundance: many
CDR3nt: TGTGCCAGCAGTCGGACTAGCGTCCGGGGGACCCAGTACTTC
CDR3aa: CASSRTSVRGTQYF

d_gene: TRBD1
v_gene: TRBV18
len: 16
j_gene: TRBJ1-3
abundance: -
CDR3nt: TGTGCCAGCTCACCACAAAGGACAGGCTCTGGAAACACCATATATTTT
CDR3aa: CASSPQRTGSGNTIYF

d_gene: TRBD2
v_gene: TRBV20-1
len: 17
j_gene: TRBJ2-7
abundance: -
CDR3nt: TGCAGTGCTAGAGAGACTAGCGGGAGGGGTCCCGATTACGAGCAGTACTTC
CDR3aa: CSARETSGRGPDYEQYF

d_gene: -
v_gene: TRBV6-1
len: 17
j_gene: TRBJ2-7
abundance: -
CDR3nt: TGTGCCAGCAGTGAAGTGGGGGCAGGGCTCTTATCCTACGAGCAGTACTTC
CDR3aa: CASSEVGAGLLSYEQYF

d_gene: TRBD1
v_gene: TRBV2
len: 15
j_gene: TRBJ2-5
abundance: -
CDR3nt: TGTGCCAGCACCACCGACAGGGGGGTCCGAGAGACCCAGTACTTC
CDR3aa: CASTTDRGVRETQYF

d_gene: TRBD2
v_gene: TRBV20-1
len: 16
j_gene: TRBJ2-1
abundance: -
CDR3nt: TGCAGTGCTACCCCAGATCTAGCGGGCCTGGACAATGAGCAGTTCTTC
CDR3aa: CSATPDLAGLDNEQFF

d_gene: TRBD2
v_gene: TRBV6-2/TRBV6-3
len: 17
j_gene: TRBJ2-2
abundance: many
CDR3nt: TGTGCCAGCAGTTCGACCGAGTGGACTAGCAGGTTCGGGGAGCTGTTTTTT
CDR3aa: CASSSTEWTSRFGELFF

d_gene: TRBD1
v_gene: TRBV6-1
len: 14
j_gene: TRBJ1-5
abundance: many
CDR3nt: TGTGCCAGCAGCGGGCAGGGGGGCAATCAGTCCCAGCATTTT
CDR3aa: CASSGQGGNQSQHF

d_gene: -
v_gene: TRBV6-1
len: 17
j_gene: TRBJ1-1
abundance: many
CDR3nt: TGTGCCAGCAGGGAAATGAGGGGGTTGTCACAGGACACTGAAGCTTTCTTT
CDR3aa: CASREMRGLSQDTEAFF

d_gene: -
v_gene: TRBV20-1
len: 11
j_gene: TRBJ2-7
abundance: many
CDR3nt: TGCAGTGCTTTGAACACCTACGAGCAGTACTTC
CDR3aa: CSALNTYEQYF

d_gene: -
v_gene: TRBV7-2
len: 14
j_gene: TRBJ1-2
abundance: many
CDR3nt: TGTGCCAGCAGCCCCCAGGCAGGGAACTATGGCTACACCTTC
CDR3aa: CASSPQAGNYGYTF

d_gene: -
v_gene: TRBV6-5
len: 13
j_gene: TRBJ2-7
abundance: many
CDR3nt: TGTGCCAGCAGTTATAGGACAAATGGCGAGCAGTACTTC
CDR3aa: CASSYRTNGEQYF

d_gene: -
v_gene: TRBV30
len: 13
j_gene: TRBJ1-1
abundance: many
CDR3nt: TGTGCCTGGAGTGTACGGCTTAGCACTGAAGCTTTCTTT
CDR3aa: CAWSVRLSTEAFF

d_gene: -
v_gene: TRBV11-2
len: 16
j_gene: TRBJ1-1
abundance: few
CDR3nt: TGTGCCAGCAGCTTAGAAGGACCGCGCAAGCGCACTGAAGCTTTCTTT
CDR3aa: CASSLEGPRKRTEAFF

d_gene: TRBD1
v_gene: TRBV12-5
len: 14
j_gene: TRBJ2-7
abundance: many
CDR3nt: TGTGCTAGTGGTCCCGGACAGGGGACCTACGAGCAGTACTTC
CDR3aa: CASGPGQGTYEQYF

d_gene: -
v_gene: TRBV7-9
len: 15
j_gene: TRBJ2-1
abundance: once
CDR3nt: TGTGCCAGCAGCTTACGGGGGGCAGGGGGAAATGAGCAGTTCTTC
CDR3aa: CASSLRGAGGNEQFF

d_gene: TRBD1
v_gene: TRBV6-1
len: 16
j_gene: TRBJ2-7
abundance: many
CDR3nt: TGTGCCAGCAATCCCGGGCCGGGACAGGGATCCTACGAGCAGTACTTC
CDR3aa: CASNPGPGQGSYEQYF

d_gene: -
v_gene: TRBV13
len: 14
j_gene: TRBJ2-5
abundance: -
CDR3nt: TGTGCCAGCAGCTCGGTGGGTGCCCAAGAGACCCAGTACTTC
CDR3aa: CASSSVGAQETQYF

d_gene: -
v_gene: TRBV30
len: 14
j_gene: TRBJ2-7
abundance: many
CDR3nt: TGTGCCTGGAGCCCAAGGGGGGGAGTGTACGAGCAGTACTTC
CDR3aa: CAWSPRGGVYEQYF

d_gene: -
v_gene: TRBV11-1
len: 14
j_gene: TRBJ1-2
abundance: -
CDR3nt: TGTGCCAGCAGCCCGGAGGATACACCAGATGGCTACACCTTC
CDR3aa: CASSPEDTPDGYTF

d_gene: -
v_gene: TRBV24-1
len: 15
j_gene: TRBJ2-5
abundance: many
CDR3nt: TGTGCCACCAGTGATTTGCAAGCGGAAGGAGAGACCCAGTACTTC
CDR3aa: CATSDLQAEGETQYF

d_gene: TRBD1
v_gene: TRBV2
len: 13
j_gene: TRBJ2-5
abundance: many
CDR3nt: TGTGCCAGCAGTGGACAGGGGCCAGAGACCCAGTACTTC
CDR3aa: CASSGQGPETQYF

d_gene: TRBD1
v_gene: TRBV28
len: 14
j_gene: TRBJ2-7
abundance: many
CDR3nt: TGTGCCAGCAGTACCTACAGGGGTCGCCACGAGCAGTACTTC
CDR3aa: CASSTYRGRHEQYF

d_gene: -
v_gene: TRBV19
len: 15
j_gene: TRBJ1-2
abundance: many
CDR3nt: TGTGCCAGTAGGATGCGAGGGGCGGATAACTATGGCTACACCTTC
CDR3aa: CASRMRGADNYGYTF

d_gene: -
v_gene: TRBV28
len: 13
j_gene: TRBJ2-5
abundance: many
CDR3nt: TGTGCCAGCCGACTATACTACCAAGAGACCCAGTACTTC
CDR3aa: CASRLYYQETQYF

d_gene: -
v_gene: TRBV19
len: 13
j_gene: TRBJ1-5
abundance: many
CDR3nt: TGTGCCAGTAGTGAAGGGCATAGGCAGCCCCAGCATTTT
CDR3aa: CASSEGHRQPQHF

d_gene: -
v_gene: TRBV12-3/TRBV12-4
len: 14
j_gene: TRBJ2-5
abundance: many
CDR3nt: TGTGCCAGCAGTTTCCTCGGAGGGAGTGAGACCCAGTACTTC
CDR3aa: CASSFLGGSETQYF

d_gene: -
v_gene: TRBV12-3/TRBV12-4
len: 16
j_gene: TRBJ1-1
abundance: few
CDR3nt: TGTGCCAGCAGTCCGGGTAGGGCCATCCTGGGGGCTGAAGCTTTCTTT
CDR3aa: CASSPGRAILGAEAFF

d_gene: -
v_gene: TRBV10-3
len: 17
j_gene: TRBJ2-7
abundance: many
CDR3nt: TGTGCCATCAGTGACCCCAGGGCAGGGACCGCCGCCTACGAGCAGTACTTC
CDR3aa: CAISDPRAGTAAYEQYF

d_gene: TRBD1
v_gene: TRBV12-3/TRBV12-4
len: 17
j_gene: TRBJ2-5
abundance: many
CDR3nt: TGTGCCAGCAGTTTTAGTAGGCCCGGGACAGGAGCAGAGACCCAGTACTTC
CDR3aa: CASSFSRPGTGAETQYF

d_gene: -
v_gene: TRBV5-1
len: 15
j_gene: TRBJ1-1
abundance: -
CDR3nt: TGCGCCAGCAGCACCTACGCGGGGGCAAACACTGAAGCTTTCTTT
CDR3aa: CASSTYAGANTEAFF

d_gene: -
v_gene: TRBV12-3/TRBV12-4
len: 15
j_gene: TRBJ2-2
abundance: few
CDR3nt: TGTGCCAGCAGTTCAGACAGAGGATTCACCGGGGAGCTGTTTTTT
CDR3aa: CASSSDRGFTGELFF

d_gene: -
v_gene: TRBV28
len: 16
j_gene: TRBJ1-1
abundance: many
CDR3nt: TGTGCCAGCAGTATTCAGGACCCTCCCCCTGACACTGAAGCTTTCTTT
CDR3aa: CASSIQDPPPDTEAFF

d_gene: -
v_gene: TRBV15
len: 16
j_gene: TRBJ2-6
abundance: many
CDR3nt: TGTGCCACCAGCAGGGCCGGTTCCCCAGGGGCCAACGTCCTGACTTTC
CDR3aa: CATSRAGSPGANVLTF

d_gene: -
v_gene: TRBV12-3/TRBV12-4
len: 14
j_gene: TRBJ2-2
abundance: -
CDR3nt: TGTGCCAGCAGCAGGGGCAGGGGCATCGGGGAGCTGTTTTTT
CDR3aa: CASSRGRGIGELFF

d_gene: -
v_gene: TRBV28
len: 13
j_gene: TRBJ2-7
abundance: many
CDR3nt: TGTGCCAGCAGCTCCACGTTGAACACCGAGCAGTACTTC
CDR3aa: CASSSTLNTEQYF

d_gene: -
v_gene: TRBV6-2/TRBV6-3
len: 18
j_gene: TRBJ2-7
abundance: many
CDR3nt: TGTGCCAGCAGTTACAATGGACTACTCTACTCACCTCCTTCCGAGCAGTACTTC
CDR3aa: CASSYNGLLYSPPSEQYF

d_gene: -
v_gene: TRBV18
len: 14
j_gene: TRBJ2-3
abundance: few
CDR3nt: TGTGCCAGCGGAGGGTTGTCTGACAAAGATACGCAGTATTTT
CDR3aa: CASGGLSDKDTQYF

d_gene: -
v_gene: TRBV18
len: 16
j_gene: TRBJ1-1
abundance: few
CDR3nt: TGTGCCAGCTCACCACGGGCAGTTTGGGGGGACACTGAAGCTTTCTTT
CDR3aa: CASSPRAVWGDTEAFF

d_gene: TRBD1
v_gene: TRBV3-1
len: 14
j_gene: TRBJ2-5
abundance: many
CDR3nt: TGTGCCAGCAGCCAACGGACAGGGGGAGAGACCCAGTACTTC
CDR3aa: CASSQRTGGETQYF

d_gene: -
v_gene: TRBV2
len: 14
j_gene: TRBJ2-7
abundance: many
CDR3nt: TGTGCCAGCAGCGACCAGCCCAGGGACTACGAGCAGTACTTC
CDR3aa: CASSDQPRDYEQYF

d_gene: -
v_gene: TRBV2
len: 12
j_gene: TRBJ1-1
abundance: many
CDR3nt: TGTGCCAGCAGTCCCTCCGGGGCTGAAGCTTTCTTT
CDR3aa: CASSPSGAEAFF

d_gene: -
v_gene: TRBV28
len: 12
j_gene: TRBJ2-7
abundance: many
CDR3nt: TGTGCCAGCAAGGAGGGATTTTACGAGCAGTACTTC
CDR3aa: CASKEGFYEQYF

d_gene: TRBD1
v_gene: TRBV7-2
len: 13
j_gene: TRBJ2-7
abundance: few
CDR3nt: TGTGCCAGCAGCACCCGGACAGGGGACGAGCAGTACTTC
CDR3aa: CASSTRTGDEQYF

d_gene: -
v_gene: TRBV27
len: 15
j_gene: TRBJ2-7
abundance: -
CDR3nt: TGTGCCAGCAGTCAAACAGGGATTAGCTCCTACGAGCAGTACTTC
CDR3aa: CASSQTGISSYEQYF

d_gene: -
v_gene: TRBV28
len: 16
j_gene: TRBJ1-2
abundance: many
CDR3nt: TGTGCCAGCAGTCCTAGTTGGTTCGCGGACGACTATGGCTACACCTTC
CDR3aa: CASSPSWFADDYGYTF

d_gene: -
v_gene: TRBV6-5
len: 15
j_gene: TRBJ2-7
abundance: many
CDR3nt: TGTGCCAGCAGTTACTCAGGGGCAGGGGGGTACGAGCAGTACTTC
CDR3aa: CASSYSGAGGYEQYF